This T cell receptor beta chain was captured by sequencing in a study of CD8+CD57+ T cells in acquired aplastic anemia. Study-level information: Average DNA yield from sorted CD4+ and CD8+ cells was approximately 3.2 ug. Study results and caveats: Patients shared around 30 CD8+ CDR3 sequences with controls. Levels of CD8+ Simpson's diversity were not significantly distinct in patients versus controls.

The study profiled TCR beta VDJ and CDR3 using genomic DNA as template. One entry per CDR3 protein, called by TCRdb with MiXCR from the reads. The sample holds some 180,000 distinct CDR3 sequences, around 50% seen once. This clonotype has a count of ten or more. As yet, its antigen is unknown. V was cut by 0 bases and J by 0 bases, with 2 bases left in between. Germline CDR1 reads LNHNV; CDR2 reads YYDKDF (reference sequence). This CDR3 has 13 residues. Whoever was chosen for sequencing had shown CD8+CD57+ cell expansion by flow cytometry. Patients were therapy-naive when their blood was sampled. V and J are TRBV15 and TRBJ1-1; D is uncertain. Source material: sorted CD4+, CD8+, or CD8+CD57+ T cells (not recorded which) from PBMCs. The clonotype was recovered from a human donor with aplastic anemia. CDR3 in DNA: TGTGCCACCAGCAGAGAGATGAACACTGAAGCTTTCTTT. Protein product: CATSREMNTEAFF.